The rows below give T cell receptor beta chains drawn from one sample of a study of cytomegalovirus exposure and HLA in healthy donors. This table comes from immunoSEQ multiplex PCR, and its TCRdb copy is limited to in-frame clones, with some not included. Here the sample spans about 120,000 clones, around 81% being singletons. Sequences were obtained from PBMCs. All receptors derive from a woman between 35 and 50 years old in good health and CMV-seronegative. CDR3s include the opening cysteine and the closing phenylalanine or tryptophan. D genes are given only for firm matches. Part of the rows lack a size; the others show once, few, many or a class for expanded clones.

clone_size d_call j_call v_call cdr3_nt cdr3_aa
- - TRBJ2-1 TRBV4-1 TGCGCCAGCAGCCAAGCGGTTGAGACCTACAATGAGCAGTTCTTC CASSQAVETYNEQFF
few TRBD1 TRBJ2-7 TRBV5-1 TGCGCCAGCAGCTTGGAGCGACAGGGGGCGCACGAGCAGTACTTC CASSLERQGAHEQYF
- - TRBJ2-7 TRBV5-1 TGCGCCAGCAGCTTGGCGGGGACAAGTTACGAGCAGTACTTC CASSLAGTSYEQYF
few - TRBJ1-2 TRBV6-6 TGTGCCAGCAGTTACGGACCGGGGGGTGGAGAGGGCTACACCTTC CASSYGPGGGEGYTF
- - TRBJ1-5 TRBV19 TGTGCCAGTAGGCCCGAGTTTATCAGCAATCAGCCCCAGCATTTT CASRPEFISNQPQHF
- - TRBJ1-1 TRBV6-1 TGTGCCAGCAGTGATCAGGCGGGCGGCGCTGAAGCTTTCTTT CASSDQAGGAEAFF
- - TRBJ1-5 TRBV5-6 TGTGCCAGCAGCTTGGGACAGCACAATCAGCCCCAGCATTTT CASSLGQHNQPQHF
- - TRBJ2-5 TRBV2 TGTGCCAGCAGTGGGAGTGGAGAGACCCAGTACTTC CASSGSGETQYF
- - TRBJ2-5 TRBV6-1 TGTGCCAGCAGTGAAGTTTGGGGAGAAGGAGAGACCCAGTACTTC CASSEVWGEGETQYF
- TRBD1 TRBJ2-7 TRBV19 TGTGCCAGTAGTATTGCAGGGGGTGACGAGCAGTACTTC CASSIAGGDEQYF
- TRBD1 TRBJ2-2 TRBV10-1 TGCGCCAGCAGTGCAGGAAAAACCCAGGGGGCGGGTGGCGGGGAGCTGTTTTTT CASSAGKTQGAGGGELFF
- - TRBJ2-7 TRBV7-9 TGTGCCAGCACCTCCGGAGGGGCCACCTACGAGCAGTACTTC CASTSGGATYEQYF
- - TRBJ2-3 TRBV7-9 TGTGCCAGCAGCTTAGGACAGCGCACAGATACGCAGTATTTT CASSLGQRTDTQYF
- TRBD1 TRBJ1-2 TRBV27 TGTGCCAGCAGTTTGACGACAGGGTCGGATGGCTACACCTTC CASSLTTGSDGYTF
- TRBD2 TRBJ2-2 TRBV7-8 TGTGCCAGCAGCTTAGTCATGCGTAGCGGGGCGAACACCGGGGAGCTGTTTTTT CASSLVMRSGANTGELFF
- TRBD2 TRBJ2-7 TRBV5-1 TGCGCCAGCAGCCCCGGACTAGCGGGAGGGTTGAACGAGCAGTACTTC CASSPGLAGGLNEQYF
- - TRBJ1-3 TRBV7-3 TGTGCCAGCAGCTTATCGGCGGGAATCTCTGGAGACACCATATATTTT CASSLSAGISGDTIYF
- - TRBJ1-3 TRBV6-1 TGTGCCAGCAGCCTAGAACGGTCCTCTGGAAACACCATATATTTT CASSLERSSGNTIYF
- TRBD2 TRBJ2-1 TRBV27 TGTGCCAGCAGTTCCCGCGAGACTAGCGGGGGGCGGTACAATGAGCAGTTCTTC CASSSRETSGGRYNEQFF
- - TRBJ1-1 TRBV27 TGTGCCAGCACCACCCGAGGGGGTGTCACTGAAGCTTTCTTT CASTTRGGVTEAFF
- - TRBJ1-3 TRBV19 TGTGCCTCCCGCCACAGGTCTGGAAACACCATATATTTT CASRHRSGNTIYF
few - TRBJ2-3 TRBV6-1 TGTGCCAGCAGTGAACGGCGGGGCCTGCGTGTTACGCAGTATTTT CASSERRGLRVTQYF
once TRBD2 TRBJ2-7 TRBV6-5 TGTGCCAGCAGTTACGCTAGCGGGGGATCCTACGAGCAGTACTTC CASSYASGGSYEQYF
once TRBD2 TRBJ2-1 TRBV9 TGTGCCAGCAGCCTCAAGCCGAGCGGGGGGGGATACAATGAGCAGTTCTTC CASSLKPSGGGYNEQFF
- TRBD1 TRBJ1-2 TRBV6-5 TGTGCCAGCAGCTTAAGCGGAGGGACAGAAAGGACCTACACCTTC CASSLSGGTERTYTF
- - TRBJ2-2 TRBV5-1 TGCGCCAGCAGTTCGAGGGACACCCGGAACACCGGGGAGCTGTTTTTT CASSSRDTRNTGELFF
once TRBD2 TRBJ2-3 TRBV19 TGTGCCAGTAGTATCCTGGGGACTAGCGGGGAGGCGCAGTATTTT CASSILGTSGEAQYF
- TRBD2 TRBJ2-2 TRBV10-2 TGCGCCACCCCGGCTAGCGGGGGTTCGAACACCGGGGAGCTGTTTTTT CATPASGGSNTGELFF
- - TRBJ2-4 TRBV5-4 TGTGCCAGCAGCTTGTCCTTGGCGGTAGGAAACATTCAGTACTTC CASSLSLAVGNIQYF
- - TRBJ2-7 TRBV30 TGTGCCTGGTCGCCGGACAGCGACTACGAGCAGTACTTC CAWSPDSDYEQYF
- - TRBJ1-1 TRBV29-1 TGCAGCGCCCGACAGATCATGAACACTGAAGCTTTCTTT CSARQIMNTEAFF
- - TRBJ1-2 TRBV6-1 TGTGCCACGTCAGGCAGGGAGGGTAAGGGCTACACCTTC CATSGREGKGYTF
- TRBD2 TRBJ2-5 TRBV30 TGTGCCTCCTCGACTAGCGGGGGGGCTGAGACCCAGTACTTC CASSTSGGAETQYF
once - TRBJ1-1 TRBV7-9 TGTGCCAGCAGCTTCCAGGGGAGGGGGAGGAACACTGAAGCTTTCTTT CASSFQGRGRNTEAFF
- - TRBJ1-5 TRBV7-9 TGTGCCAGCAGTCCACCCGGGGTTAGCAATCAGCCCCAGCATTTT CASSPPGVSNQPQHF
- - TRBJ1-1 TRBV28 TGTGCCAGCAGTCCCCCGACAGGTAACACTGAAGCTTTCTTT CASSPPTGNTEAFF
- TRBD1 TRBJ1-2 TRBV6-1 TGTGCCAGCCGGACAGGGAGGAGCGGCTACACCTTC CASRTGRSGYTF
- TRBD2 TRBJ2-1 TRBV5-1 TGCGCCAGCAGCTCAGGGACTAGCGGGGCTCACAGTGAGCAGTTCTTC CASSSGTSGAHSEQFF
- - TRBJ2-5 TRBV25-1 TGTGCCAGCCATAATTCAGGTACAGAGACCCAGTACTTC CASHNSGTETQYF
- TRBD1 TRBJ1-1 TRBV18 TGTGCCAGCTCACCATCCGGGACAGTCACTGAAGCTTTCTTT CASSPSGTVTEAFF
- TRBD1 TRBJ2-7 TRBV27 TGTGCCAGCACAGCAGGGGGCGAGCAGTACTTC CASTAGGEQYF
- - TRBJ2-7 TRBV4-1 TGCGCCAGCAGCCAAGAGAGGACAGCGCCCTACGAGCAGTACTTC CASSQERTAPYEQYF
- - TRBJ2-1 TRBV2 TGTGCCAGCAGTGGACTAGTCTATGAGCAGTTCTTC CASSGLVYEQFF
few - TRBJ1-1 TRBV6-4 TGTGCCAGCAGTGACTCCCTCCCGGGACTTCAGAACACTGAAGCTTTCTTT CASSDSLPGLQNTEAFF
- - TRBJ2-1 TRBV28 TGTGCCAGCAGTTTATCCCGGGTCACGGGAGAGCAGTTCTTC CASSLSRVTGEQFF
- - TRBJ2-7 TRBV2 TGTGCCAGCAGTATGCGGGAAGGTCTCGAGCAGTACTTC CASSMREGLEQYF
- - TRBJ1-2 TRBV4-2 TGTGCCAGCAGCCAAGCTTATGGCTACACCTTC CASSQAYGYTF
- - TRBJ2-5 TRBV5-1 TGCGCCAGCAGCCAGAGAAAAGTCACGGGAGATGAGGCGCGAGAGACCCAGTACTTC CASSQRKVTGDEARETQYF
- - TRBJ2-5 TRBV27 TGTGCCAGCAGTTTTTCTGGAAGCGGGACCCAGTACTTC CASSFSGSGTQYF
- - TRBJ1-6 TRBV9 TGTGCCAGCAGCGACGGAGGGGGGGCGAGAAATTCACCCCTCCACTTT CASSDGGGARNSPLHF
- TRBD1 TRBJ1-1 TRBV7-2 TGTGCCAGCAGCCCGGGAAGGACAGGGTTATTTGAAGCTTTCTTT CASSPGRTGLFEAFF
- - TRBJ2-1 TRBV7-2 TGTGCCAGCAGCTTAGGAGGCCTCGGTTCAGGGAAGCAGTTCTTC CASSLGGLGSGKQFF
- TRBD1 TRBJ2-1 TRBV28 TGTGCCAGCAGTTGGGCCGGGACAGGGTACTCCTACAATGAGCAGTTCTTC CASSWAGTGYSYNEQFF
- TRBD2 TRBJ2-3 TRBV7-8 TGTGCCAGCAGCTTCGGGAGGGCCATAGACACAGATACGCAGTATTTT CASSFGRAIDTDTQYF
- - TRBJ1-2 TRBV19 TGTGCCACCCTTTTCCATGGCTACACCTTC CATLFHGYTF
- - TRBJ2-7 TRBV7-2 TGTGCCAGCAGCTTGGTGGAGAACACGGGGGAGCAGTACTTC CASSLVENTGEQYF
- - TRBJ1-1 TRBV27 TGTGCCAGCAGTTCGTCAGGGGTCGGCACTGAAGCTTTCTTT CASSSSGVGTEAFF
- TRBD1 TRBJ1-5 TRBV28 TGTGCCAGCAGCTCGGGACAGGGCCTGAATCAGCCCCAGCATTTT CASSSGQGLNQPQHF
- TRBD2 TRBJ2-5 TRBV5-4 TGTGCCAGCAGCTTGGGTACTAGCGGGAGAATGGGGTCAGAGACCCAGTACTTC CASSLGTSGRMGSETQYF
- - TRBJ1-4 TRBV30 TGTGCCTGGAGTGTTATCAGGGGCGCAAATGAAAAACTGTTTTTT CAWSVIRGANEKLFF